The clone carrying this TCR beta chain occurred once. The method was immunoSEQ multiplex PCR; TCRdb's version includes in-frame clones alone and lacks a portion of them. The sample lists 30,000 to 40,000 clones; roughly 91% were seen once. The data stem from a study of T cell changes during pregnancy in multiple sclerosis. The trim removed 4 bases at V and 2 bases at J, leaving 4 bases unmatched. CDR3 length: 16 amino acids. CDR1 and CDR2 from the germline V gene are MNHNY and SVGAGI (reference sequence). The clonotype was recovered from a female donor with multiple sclerosis, enrolled in a pregnancy study. V usage is TRBV6-6 and J usage is TRBJ2-1, with 11 bases lining up with TRBD2. Sequencing used CD8+ T cells from peripheral blood mononuclear cells, obtained in the second trimester of pregnancy. The CDR3 here is CASSSSGRNAYNEQFF. In DNA, the CDR3 is TGTGCCAGCAGTTCTAGCGGGAGGAACGCCTACAATGAGCAGTTCTTC.